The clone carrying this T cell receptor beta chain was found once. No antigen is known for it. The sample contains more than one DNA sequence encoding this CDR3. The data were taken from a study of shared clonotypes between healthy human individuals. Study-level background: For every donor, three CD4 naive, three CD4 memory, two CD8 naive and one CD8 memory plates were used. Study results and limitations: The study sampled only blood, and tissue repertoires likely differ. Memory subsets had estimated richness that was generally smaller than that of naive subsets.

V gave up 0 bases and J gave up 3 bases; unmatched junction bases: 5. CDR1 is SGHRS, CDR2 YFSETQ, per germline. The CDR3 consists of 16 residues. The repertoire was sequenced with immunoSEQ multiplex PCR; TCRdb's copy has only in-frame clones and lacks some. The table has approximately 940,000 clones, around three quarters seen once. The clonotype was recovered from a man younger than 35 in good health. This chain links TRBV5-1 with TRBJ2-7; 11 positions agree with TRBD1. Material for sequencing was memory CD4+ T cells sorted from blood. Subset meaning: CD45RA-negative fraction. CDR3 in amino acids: CASSLAGQGAFYEQYF. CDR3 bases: TGCGCCAGCAGCTTGGCCGGACAGGGGGCGTTCTACGAGCAGTACTTC.